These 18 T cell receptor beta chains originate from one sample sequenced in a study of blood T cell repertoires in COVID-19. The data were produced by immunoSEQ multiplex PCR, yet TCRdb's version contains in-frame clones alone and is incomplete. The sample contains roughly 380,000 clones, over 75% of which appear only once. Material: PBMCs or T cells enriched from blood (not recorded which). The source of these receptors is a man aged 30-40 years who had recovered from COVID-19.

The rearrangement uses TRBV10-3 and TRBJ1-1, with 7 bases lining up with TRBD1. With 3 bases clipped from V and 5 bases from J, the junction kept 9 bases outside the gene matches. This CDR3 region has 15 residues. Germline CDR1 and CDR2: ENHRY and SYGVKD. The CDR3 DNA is TGTGCCATCAGTGACCCGGGGCAGGGGGGAACTGAAGCTTTCTTT. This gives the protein CAISDPGQGGTEAFF.

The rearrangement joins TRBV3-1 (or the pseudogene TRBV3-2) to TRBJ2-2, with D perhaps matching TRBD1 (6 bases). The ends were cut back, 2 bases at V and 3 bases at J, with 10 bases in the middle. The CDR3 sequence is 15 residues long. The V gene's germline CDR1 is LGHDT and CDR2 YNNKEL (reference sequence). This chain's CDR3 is CASSQYSGDTGELFF. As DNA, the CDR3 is TGTGCCAGCAGCCAATACTCAGGGGACACCGGGGAGCTGTTTTTT.

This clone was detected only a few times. CDR3 DNA: TGTGCCAGCTCACCCGGGACAGGGCTCTACTTTAACTATGGCTACACCTTC. Protein: CASSPGTGLYFNYGYTF. The chain links TRBV18 to TRBJ1-2; 9 bases are shared with TRBD1. Germline V CDR1 and CDR2: KGHSH, LQKENI. V lost 3 bases, J lost 1 base, and 9 bases stayed unmatched. The CDR3 totals 17 residues.

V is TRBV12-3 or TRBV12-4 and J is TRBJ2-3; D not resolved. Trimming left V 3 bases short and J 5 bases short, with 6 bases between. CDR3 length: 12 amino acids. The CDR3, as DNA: TGTGCCAGCAGTTTGCGAAGAGATACGCAGTATTTT. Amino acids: CASSLRRDTQYF.

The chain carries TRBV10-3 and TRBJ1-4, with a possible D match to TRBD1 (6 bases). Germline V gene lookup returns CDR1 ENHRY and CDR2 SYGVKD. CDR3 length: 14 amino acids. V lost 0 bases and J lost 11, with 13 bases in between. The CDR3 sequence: CAISESPPGEKLFF. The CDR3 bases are TGTGCCATCAGTGAGTCCCCCCCAGGGGAGAAACTGTTTTTT.

The CDR3 DNA reads TGTGCCAGCAGCTTGGGTAATACGCAGTATTTT. Protein product: CASSLGNTQYF. The chain employs TRBV5-4 and TRBJ2-3; D uncertain. The V and J ends lost 0 bases and 7 bases respectively, with 3 bases between them. In germline, CDR1 is SGHNT, CDR2 YYREEE (reference sequence). The CDR3 runs 11 residues.

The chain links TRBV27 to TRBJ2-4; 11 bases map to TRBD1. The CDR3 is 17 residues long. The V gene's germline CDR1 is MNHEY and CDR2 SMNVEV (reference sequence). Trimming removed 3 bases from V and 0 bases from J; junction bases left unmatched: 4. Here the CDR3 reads CASSLQGQGVAKNIQYF. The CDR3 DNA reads TGTGCCAGCAGTTTGCAGGGACAGGGGGTAGCCAAAAACATTCAGTACTTC.

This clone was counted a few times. CDR3 amino acids: CAWSPTGIEAFF. The CDR3 DNA sequence: TGTGCCTGGAGTCCGACAGGGATTGAAGCTTTCTTT. The chain joins TRBV30 to TRBJ1-1; TRBD1 matches at 7 bases. V was clipped by 2 bases and J by 7 bases; unmatched bases: 4. Germline-derived CDR1 and CDR2 are GTSNPN and SVGIG (reference sequence). This CDR3 spans 12 amino acids.

DNA for the CDR3: TGCGCCAGCAGCTTGTGGGCAGGGGGCAACAATGAGCAGTTCTTC. It codes for CASSLWAGGNNEQFF. The chain carries TRBV5-1 and TRBJ2-1, with 8 bases fitting TRBD1. The germline V gene encodes CDR1 SGHRS and CDR2 YFSETQ. There are 15 residues in the CDR3. Germline trimming cut 1 base from V and 5 bases from J; bases unmatched to any gene: 5.

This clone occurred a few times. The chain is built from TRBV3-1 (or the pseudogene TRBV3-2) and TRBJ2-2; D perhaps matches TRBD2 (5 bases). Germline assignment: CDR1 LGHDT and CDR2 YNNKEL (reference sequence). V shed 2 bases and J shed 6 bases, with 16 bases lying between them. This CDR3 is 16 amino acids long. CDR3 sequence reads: CASSQMTKRLSGELFF. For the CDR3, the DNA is TGTGCCAGCAGCCAAATGACTAAACGTCTTTCCGGGGAGCTGTTTTTT.

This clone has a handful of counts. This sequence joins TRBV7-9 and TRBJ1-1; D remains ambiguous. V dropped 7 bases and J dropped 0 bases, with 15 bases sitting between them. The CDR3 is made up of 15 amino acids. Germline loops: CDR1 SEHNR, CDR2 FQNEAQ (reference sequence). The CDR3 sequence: CASNPGGRVNTEAFF. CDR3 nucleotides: TGTGCCAGCAACCCAGGCGGGAGAGTGAACACTGAAGCTTTCTTT.

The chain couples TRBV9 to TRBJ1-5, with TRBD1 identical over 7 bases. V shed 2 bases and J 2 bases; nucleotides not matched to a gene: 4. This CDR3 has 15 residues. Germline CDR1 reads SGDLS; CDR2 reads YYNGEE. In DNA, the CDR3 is TGTGCCAGCAGCGTCTCCGGGACAGGCAATCAGCCCCAGCATTTT. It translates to CASSVSGTGNQPQHF.

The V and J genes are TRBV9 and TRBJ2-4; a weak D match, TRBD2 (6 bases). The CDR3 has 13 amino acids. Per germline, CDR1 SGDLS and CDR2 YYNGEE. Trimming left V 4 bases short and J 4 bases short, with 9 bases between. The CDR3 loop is CASSSGGKNIQYF. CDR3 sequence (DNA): TGTGCCAGCAGCTCCGGGGGAAAAAACATTCAGTACTTC.

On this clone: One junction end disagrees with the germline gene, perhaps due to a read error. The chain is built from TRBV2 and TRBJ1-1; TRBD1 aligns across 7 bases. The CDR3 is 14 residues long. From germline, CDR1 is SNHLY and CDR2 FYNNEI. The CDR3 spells CASREGQANTEAFF. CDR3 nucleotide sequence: TGTGCCAGCAGGGAAGGACAGGCTAACACTGAAGCTTTCTTT.

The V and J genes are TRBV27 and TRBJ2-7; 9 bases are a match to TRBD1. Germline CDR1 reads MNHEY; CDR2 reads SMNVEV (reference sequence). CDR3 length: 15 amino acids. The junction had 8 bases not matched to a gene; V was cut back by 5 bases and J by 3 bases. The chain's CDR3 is CASSQSGTGFYEQYF. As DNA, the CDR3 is TGTGCCAGCAGTCAAAGCGGGACAGGGTTCTACGAGCAGTACTTC.

The CDR3 reads CASSAAPEQGQFVSGNTIYF. The CDR3 DNA sequence: TGTGCCAGCAGCGCGGCGCCGGAACAGGGACAATTTGTCTCTGGAAACACCATATATTTT. The V and J genes are TRBV9 and TRBJ1-3, with a possible D match to TRBD1 (6 bases). The CDR3 runs 20 residues. Looked up from germline, CDR1 is SGDLS and CDR2 is YYNGEE. Deletions cut 3 bases from V and 0 bases from J, with 25 bases between.

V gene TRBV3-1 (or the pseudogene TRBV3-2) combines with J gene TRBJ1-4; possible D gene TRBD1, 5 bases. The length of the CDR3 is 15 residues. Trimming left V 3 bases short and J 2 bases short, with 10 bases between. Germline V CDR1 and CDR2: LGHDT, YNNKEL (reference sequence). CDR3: CASSQNGGTNEKLFF. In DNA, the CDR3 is TGTGCCAGCAGCCAGAACGGGGGGACTAATGAAAAACTGTTTTTT.

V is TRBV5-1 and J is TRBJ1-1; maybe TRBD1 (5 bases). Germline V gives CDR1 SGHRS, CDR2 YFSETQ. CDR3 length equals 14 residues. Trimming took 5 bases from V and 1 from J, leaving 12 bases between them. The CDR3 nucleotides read TGCGCCAGCAGGCCCGGGGGGTCGAACACTGAAGCTTTCTTT. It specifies CASRPGGSNTEAFF.